Listed below are T cell receptor beta chains from one sample, sequenced in a study of T cells in Graves' hyperthyroidism and ophthalmopathy. MiXCR, run by TCRdb on the multiplex PCR reads, gives a single entry per CDR3 protein. The table lists around 300,000 distinct CDR3 sequences, roughly 13% of them singletons. Source material: blood. All receptors come from a woman aged 25-40 years with Graves' hyperthyroidism. The conserved cysteine and the conserved F or W are not part of the CDR3 here. The order of the fields is CDR3 length, V gene, J gene, CDR3 protein.

11	TRBV29-1	TRBJ2-5	SVSREGRETQY
12	TRBV19	TRBJ1-5	ASSISSGNQPQH
13	TRBV5-1	TRBJ2-2	ASSNDHLNTGELF
14	TRBV7-8	TRBJ2-3	ASNEAGGFSTDTQY
16	TRBV6-1	TRBJ1-1	ASSPDPPRTGGNTEAF
14	TRBV7-9	TRBJ2-3	ASSLAGTRGTDTQY
13	TRBV10-1	TRBJ2-3	ASAMGQTSTDTQY
11	TRBV5-6	TRBJ2-3	ASSLDVTDTQY
12	TRBV5-1	TRBJ2-3	ASSSEITAGTQY
15	TRBV9	TRBJ2-3	ASSPTYVGRLTDTQY
11	TRBV6-9	TRBJ1-2	ASRLGKNYGYT
10	TRBV28	TRBJ2-7	ATDSSLREQY
12	TRBV27	TRBJ2-7	ASRLTGGTYEQY
14	TRBV7-9	TRBJ2-1	ASSSRAGSGGNEQF
12	TRBV7-7	TRBJ2-5	ASSSDTLQETQY
12	TRBV12-3/TRBV12-4	TRBJ1-5	ASSFRDREQPQH
15	TRBV7-2	TRBJ1-2	ASSPYMGGQGAVGYT
15	TRBV6-1	TRBJ1-4	ASSPGGGDTTNEKLF
10	TRBV2	TRBJ1-5	ASGRSGQPQH
13	TRBV5-1	TRBJ2-5	ASSQGPAGEETQY
11	TRBV20-1	TRBJ1-5	SARGGSNQPQH
12	TRBV20-1	TRBJ1-1	SARGVAWSTEAF
11	TRBV19	TRBJ2-7	ASGNQVGYEQY